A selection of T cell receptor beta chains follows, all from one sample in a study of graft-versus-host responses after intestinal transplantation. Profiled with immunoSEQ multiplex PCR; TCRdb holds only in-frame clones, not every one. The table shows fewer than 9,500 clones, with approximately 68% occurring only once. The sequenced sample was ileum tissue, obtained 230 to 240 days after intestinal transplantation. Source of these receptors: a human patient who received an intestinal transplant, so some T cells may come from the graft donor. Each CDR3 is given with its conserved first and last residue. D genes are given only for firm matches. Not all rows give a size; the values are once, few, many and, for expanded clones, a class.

CASSYSGTNNEQFF	TGTGCCAGCAGTTACTCGGGCACTAACAATGAGCAGTTCTTC	TRBJ2-1	.	.	TRBV6-5
CASSEARLSGNTIYF	TGCGCCAGCAGCGAAGCTAGGCTCTCTGGAAACACCATATATTTT	TRBJ1-3	.	.	TRBV4-3
CASSSYGTVSNYGYTF	TGTGCCAGCAGCTCTTACGGGACAGTCTCTAACTATGGCTACACCTTC	TRBJ1-2	TRBD1	.	TRBV7-2
CASSQDLGNSNYNEQFF	TGCGCCAGCAGCCAAGATCTTGGGAACAGTAATTACAATGAGCAGTTCTTC	TRBJ2-1	.	.	TRBV5-4
CASSYGPNTGELFF	TGTGCCAGCAGTTACGGGCCGAACACCGGGGAGCTGTTTTTT	TRBJ2-2	.	.	TRBV6-6
CASSAMGAGPDGYTF	TGTGCCAGCAGCGCGATGGGAGCGGGGCCGGATGGCTACACCTTC	TRBJ1-2	.	.	TRBV9
CASSLGGGPQETQYF	TGTGCCAGCAGCTTGGGCGGGGGCCCTCAAGAGACCCAGTACTTC	TRBJ2-5	.	once	TRBV7-2
CASSQDLMGAVNTEAFF	TGTGCCAGCAGCCAAGACCTAATGGGGGCGGTGAACACTGAAGCTTTCTTT	TRBJ1-1	.	.	TRBV14
CASSQGDRPGYTF	TGCGCCAGCAGCCAAGGGGACAGGCCTGGCTACACCTTC	TRBJ1-2	TRBD1	few	TRBV4-1
CASTRDREETQYF	TGTGCCAGCACAAGGGACAGGGAGGAGACCCAGTACTTC	TRBJ2-5	TRBD1	.	TRBV2
CATSNQGTDTQYF	TGTGCCACCTCGAATCAGGGCACAGATACGCAGTATTTT	TRBJ2-3	.	few	TRBV19
CASSPRGNYGYTF	TGCGCCAGCAGCCCGAGGGGTAACTATGGCTACACCTTC	TRBJ1-2	.	.	TRBV4-3
CASSLTAGTGIYEQYF	TGTGCCAGCAGTTTAACGGCCGGGACAGGGATCTACGAGCAGTACTTC	TRBJ2-7	TRBD1	.	TRBV27
CASSLDPTLSQPQHF	TGCGCCAGCAGCTTGGATCCGACACTGAGTCAGCCCCAGCATTTT	TRBJ1-5	.	.	TRBV5-1
CASRTGETGELFF	TGTGCCAGTCGGACAGGGGAGACCGGGGAGCTGTTTTTT	TRBJ2-2	TRBD1	.	TRBV19
CASSQGGNNSPLHF	TGCGCCAGCAGCCAGGGCGGAAATAATTCACCCCTCCACTTT	TRBJ1-6	.	.	TRBV4-3
CASEGQGFPLTNEQFF	TGTGCCAGCGAAGGACAGGGATTCCCTCTGACCAATGAGCAGTTCTTC	TRBJ2-1	TRBD1	.	TRBV6-6
CGLAYSNEQFF	TGCGGTCTGGCATATTCCAATGAGCAGTTCTTC	TRBJ2-1	.	few	TRBV20-1
CASSLDGATEKLFF	TGTGCCAGCAGCTTAGATGGGGCAACCGAAAAACTGTTTTTT	TRBJ1-4	.	once	TRBV7-2